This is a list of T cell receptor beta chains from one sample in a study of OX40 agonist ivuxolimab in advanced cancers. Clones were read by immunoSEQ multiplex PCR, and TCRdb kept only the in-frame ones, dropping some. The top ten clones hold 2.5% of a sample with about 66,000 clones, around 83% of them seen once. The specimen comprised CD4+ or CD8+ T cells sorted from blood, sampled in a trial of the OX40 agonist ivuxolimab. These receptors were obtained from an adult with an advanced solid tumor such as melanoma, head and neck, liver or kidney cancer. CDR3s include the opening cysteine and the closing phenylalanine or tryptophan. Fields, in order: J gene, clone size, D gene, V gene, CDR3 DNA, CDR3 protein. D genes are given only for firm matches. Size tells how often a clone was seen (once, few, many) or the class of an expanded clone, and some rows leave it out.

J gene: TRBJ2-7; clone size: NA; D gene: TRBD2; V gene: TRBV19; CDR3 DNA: TGTGCCAGTAGCTCTGGACTAGCGGGAGTGGGTTACGAGCAGTACTTC; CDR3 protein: CASSSGLAGVGYEQYF
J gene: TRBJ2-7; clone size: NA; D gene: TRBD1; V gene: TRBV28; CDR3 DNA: TGTGCCAGCAGTTGGACAGGGGCCTCATCCTACGAGCAGTACTTC; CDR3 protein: CASSWTGASSYEQYF
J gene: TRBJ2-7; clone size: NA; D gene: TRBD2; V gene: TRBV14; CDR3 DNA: TGTGCCAGCAGCCGGATGGGAGGGAGCTCCTACGAGCAGTACTTC; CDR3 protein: CASSRMGGSSYEQYF
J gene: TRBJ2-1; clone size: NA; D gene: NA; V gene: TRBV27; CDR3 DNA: TGTGCCAGCAGTTTTGAACGTGAGCAGTTCTTC; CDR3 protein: CASSFEREQFF
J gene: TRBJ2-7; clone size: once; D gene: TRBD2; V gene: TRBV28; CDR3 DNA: TGTGCCAGCACCTCTAGCGGGGCTCCCTACGAGCAGTACTTC; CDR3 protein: CASTSSGAPYEQYF
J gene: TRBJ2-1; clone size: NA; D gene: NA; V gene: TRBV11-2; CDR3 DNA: TGTGCCAGCAGCTTAGGGACCAACAATGAGCAGTTCTTC; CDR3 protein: CASSLGTNNEQFF
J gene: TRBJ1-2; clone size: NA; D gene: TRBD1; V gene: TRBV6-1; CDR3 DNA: TGTGCCAGCAGTGAAAGACAGGGTAGGAGCTATGGCTACACCTTC; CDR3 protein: CASSERQGRSYGYTF
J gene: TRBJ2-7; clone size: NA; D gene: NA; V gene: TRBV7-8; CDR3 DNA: TGTGCCAGCAGCGAACCCAGGGGAAGGGGAAATTACGAGCAGTACTTC; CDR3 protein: CASSEPRGRGNYEQYF
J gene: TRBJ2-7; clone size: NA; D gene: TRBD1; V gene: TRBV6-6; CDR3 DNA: TGTGCCAGCAGCGTTATCACAGGGGGCTACGAGCAGTACTTC; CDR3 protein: CASSVITGGYEQYF
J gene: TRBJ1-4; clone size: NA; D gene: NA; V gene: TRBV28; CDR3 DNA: TGTGCCAGCAGTTTGAAGGAAAAACTGTTTTTT; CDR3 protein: CASSLKEKLFF
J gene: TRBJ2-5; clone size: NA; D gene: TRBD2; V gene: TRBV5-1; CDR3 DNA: TGCGCCAGCAGCTCCGGGACTAGCGGGTCCGGAGGGGAGACCCAGTACTTC; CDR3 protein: CASSSGTSGSGGETQYF
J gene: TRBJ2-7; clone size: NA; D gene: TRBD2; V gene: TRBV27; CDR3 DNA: TGTGCCAGCAGTCCATATCTAAGCGGGAGATTCTACGAGCAGTACTTC; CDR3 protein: CASSPYLSGRFYEQYF
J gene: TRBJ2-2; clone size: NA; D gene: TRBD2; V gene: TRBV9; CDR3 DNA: TGTGCCAGCAGCACCCTCGCTAGCGGCGGGGAGCTGTTTTTT; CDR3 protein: CASSTLASGGELFF
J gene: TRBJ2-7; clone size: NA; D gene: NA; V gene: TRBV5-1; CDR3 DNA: TGCGCCAGCAGCTTGGCTCCGGGAACCTACGAGCAGTACTTC; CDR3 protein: CASSLAPGTYEQYF
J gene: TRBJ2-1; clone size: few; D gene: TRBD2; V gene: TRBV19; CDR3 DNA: TGTGCCAGTAGTACCATTGCGGCTAGCGGCCTCTCCTACAATGAGCAGTTCTTC; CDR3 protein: CASSTIAASGLSYNEQFF
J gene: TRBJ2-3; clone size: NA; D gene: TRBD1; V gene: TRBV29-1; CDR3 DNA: TGCAGCGTCGAGCAGGGGGCTGGCACAGATACGCAGTATTTT; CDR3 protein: CSVEQGAGTDTQYF
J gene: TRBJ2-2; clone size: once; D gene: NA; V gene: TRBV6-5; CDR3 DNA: TGTGCCAGCAGAAAGGGGGGGCTAAACACCGGGGAGCTGTTTTTT; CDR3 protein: CASRKGGLNTGELFF
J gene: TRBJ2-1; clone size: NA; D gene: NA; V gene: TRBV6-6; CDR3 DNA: TGTGCCAGCAGTTACGGGGGTTTAAATGAGCAGTTCTTC; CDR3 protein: CASSYGGLNEQFF
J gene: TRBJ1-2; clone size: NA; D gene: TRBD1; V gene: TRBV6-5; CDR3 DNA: TGTGCCAGCAGTGCCTCGGACAGGGGCAGGTTCTACACCTTC; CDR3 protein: CASSASDRGRFYTF
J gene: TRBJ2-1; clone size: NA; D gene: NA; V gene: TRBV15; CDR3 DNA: TGTGCCACTAACACAGGAAGCTATGAGCAGTTCTTC; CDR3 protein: CATNTGSYEQFF
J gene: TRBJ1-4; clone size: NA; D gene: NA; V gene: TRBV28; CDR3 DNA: TGTGCCAGCGGGGTTAACCCAACTAATGAAAAACTGTTTTTT; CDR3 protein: CASGVNPTNEKLFF
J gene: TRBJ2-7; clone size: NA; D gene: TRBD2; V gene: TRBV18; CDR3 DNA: TGTGCCAGCTCACGAACGCCGGGACTAGCGGGAGGGGTCGACGAGCAGTACTTC; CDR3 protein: CASSRTPGLAGGVDEQYF
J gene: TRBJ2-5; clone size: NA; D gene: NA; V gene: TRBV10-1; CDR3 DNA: TGCGCCAGCAGTGAGGGGCTTCAAGAGACCCAGTACTTC; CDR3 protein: CASSEGLQETQYF
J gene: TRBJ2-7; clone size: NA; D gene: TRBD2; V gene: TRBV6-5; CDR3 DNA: TGTGCCAGCAGTTACATACTAGCGGGGGGGTACGAGCAGTACTTC; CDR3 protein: CASSYILAGGYEQYF
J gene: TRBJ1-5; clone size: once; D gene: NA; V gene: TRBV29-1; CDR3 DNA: TGCAGCGTAGGGGATCAGCCCCAGCATTTT; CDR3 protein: CSVGDQPQHF
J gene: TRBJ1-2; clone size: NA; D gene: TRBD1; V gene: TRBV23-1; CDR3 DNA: TGCGCCAGCAGTCAATCGGAGGGGGCTGGCTATGGCTACACCTTC; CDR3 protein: CASSQSEGAGYGYTF
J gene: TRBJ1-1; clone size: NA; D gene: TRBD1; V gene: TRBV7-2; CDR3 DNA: TGTGCCAGCAGCAAGAAGCGGACAGGGGAGAACACTGAAGCTTTCTTT; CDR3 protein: CASSKKRTGENTEAFF
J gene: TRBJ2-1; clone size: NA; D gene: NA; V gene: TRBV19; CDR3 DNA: TGTGCCAGTAGTATCTACCTTCTCGGGGATGAGCAGTTCTTC; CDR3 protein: CASSIYLLGDEQFF
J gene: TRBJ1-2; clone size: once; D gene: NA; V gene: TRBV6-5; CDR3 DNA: TGTGCCAGCAGTTACGGGGGTTATGGCTACACCTTC; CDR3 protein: CASSYGGYGYTF
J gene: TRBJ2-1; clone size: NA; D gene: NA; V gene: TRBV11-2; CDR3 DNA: TGTGCCAGCAGCTTATCCACCCTCGAGGAGCAGTTCTTC; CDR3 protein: CASSLSTLEEQFF
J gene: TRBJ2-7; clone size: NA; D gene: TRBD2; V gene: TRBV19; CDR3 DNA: TGTGCCAGTAGTAAACCGACTAGCGGGATTGCGTACGAGCAGTACTTC; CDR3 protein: CASSKPTSGIAYEQYF
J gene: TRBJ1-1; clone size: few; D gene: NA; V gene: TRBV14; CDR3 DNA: TGTGCCAGCAGCCAAGGTTTGGGCACTGAAGCTTTCTTT; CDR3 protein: CASSQGLGTEAFF
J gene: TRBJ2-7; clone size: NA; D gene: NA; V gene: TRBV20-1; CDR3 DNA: TGCAGTGCGAGTGGTTTTGCCGAGCAGTACTTC; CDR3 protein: CSASGFAEQYF
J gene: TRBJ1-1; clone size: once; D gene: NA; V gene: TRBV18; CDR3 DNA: TGTGCCAGCTCACCAGGGCAGGGCACTGAAGCTTTCTTT; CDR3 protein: CASSPGQGTEAFF
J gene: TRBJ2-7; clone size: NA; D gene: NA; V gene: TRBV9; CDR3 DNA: TGTGCCAGCAGCCTGGGGACCACCTACGAGCAGTACTTC; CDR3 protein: CASSLGTTYEQYF
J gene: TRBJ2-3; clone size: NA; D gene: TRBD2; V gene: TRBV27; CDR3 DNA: TGTGCCAGCAGTTTAGTAGGGACTAAGTATACGCAGTATTTT; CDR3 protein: CASSLVGTKYTQYF
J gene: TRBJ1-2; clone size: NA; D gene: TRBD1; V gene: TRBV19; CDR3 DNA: TGTGCCAGTAGTGGGGGTGGGACAGGCTATGGCTACACCTTC; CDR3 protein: CASSGGGTGYGYTF
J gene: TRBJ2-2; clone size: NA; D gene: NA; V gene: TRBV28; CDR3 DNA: TGTGCCAGCAGTTTACCCCAGGGGGGTGTGAGAGGCACCGGGGAGCTGTTTTTT; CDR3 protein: CASSLPQGGVRGTGELFF
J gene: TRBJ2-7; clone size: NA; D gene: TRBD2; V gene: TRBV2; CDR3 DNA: TGTGCCAGCAAGATCCTAGCGGGATCCTACGAGCAGTACTTC; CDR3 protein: CASKILAGSYEQYF
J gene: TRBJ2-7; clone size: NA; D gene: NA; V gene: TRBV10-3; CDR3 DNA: TGTGCCATCAGTCCGGGGGCCTACGAGCAGTACTTC; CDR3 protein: CAISPGAYEQYF
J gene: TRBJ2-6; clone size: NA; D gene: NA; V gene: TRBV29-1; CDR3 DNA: TGCAGCGTTGGGGAACAGGGCCTGGGAACTGGGGCCAACGTCCTGACTTTC; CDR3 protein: CSVGEQGLGTGANVLTF
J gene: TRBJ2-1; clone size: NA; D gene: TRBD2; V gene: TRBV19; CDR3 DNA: TGTGCCAGTAGTATAACGCTAGCGGGGAACAATGAGCAGTTCTTC; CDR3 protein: CASSITLAGNNEQFF
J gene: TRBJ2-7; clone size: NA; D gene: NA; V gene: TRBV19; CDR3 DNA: TGTGCCAGTAGTAACGCTGGTGCCTACGAGCAGTACTTC; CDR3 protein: CASSNAGAYEQYF
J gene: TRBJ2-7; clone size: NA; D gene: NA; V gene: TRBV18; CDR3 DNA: TGTGCCAGCTCACCAGAAACCCAGCGGTTCTCCTACGAGCAGTACTTC; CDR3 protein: CASSPETQRFSYEQYF
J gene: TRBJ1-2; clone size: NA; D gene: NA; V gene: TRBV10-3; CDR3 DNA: TGTGCCATCAGTGACAGGGTTCTAGGTGGCTACACCTTC; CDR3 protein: CAISDRVLGGYTF
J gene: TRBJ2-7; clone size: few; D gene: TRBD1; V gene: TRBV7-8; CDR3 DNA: TGTGCCAGCAGCTCGGCTGACAGGGTGATTGGAGACGAGCAGTACTTC; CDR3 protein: CASSSADRVIGDEQYF
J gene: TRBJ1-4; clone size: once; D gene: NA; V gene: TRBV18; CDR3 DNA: TGTGCCAGCTCACCGCCGGAACAAATCCGGCGACTGTTTTTT; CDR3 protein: CASSPPEQIRRLFF
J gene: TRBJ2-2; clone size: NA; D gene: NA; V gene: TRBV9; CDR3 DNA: TGTGCCAGCAGCGTACAGACGGCCCCGGGGACCGGGGAGCTGTTTTTT; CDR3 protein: CASSVQTAPGTGELFF
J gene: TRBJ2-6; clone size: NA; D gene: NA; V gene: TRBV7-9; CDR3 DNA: TGTGCCAGCAGTTCCCTAGGACGTGCCTCTGGGGCCAACGTCCTGACTTTC; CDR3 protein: CASSSLGRASGANVLTF
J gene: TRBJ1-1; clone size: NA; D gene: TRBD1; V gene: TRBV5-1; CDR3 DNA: TGCGCCAGCAGCTTGAGACAGGGGAGGAGCACTGAAGCTTTCTTT; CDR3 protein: CASSLRQGRSTEAFF
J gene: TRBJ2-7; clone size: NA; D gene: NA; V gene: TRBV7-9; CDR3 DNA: TGTGCCAGCAACTTAGCTTCCGGGCGTATTGGACTTCCAGAGTACGAGCAGTACTTC; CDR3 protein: CASNLASGRIGLPEYEQYF
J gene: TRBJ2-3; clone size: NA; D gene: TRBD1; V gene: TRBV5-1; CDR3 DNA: TGCGCCAGCAGCGCCACAGGGGACACGCAGTATTTT; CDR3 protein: CASSATGDTQYF
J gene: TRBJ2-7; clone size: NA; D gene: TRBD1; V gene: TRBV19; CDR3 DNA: TGTGCCAGTAGTATAGCCGGGACAGGGGGGTACGAGCAGTACTTC; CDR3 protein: CASSIAGTGGYEQYF
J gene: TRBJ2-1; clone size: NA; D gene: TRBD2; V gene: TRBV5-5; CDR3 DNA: TGTGCCAGCAGCTTACCGGGACTAGCGGGCAATGAGCAGTTCTTC; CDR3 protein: CASSLPGLAGNEQFF
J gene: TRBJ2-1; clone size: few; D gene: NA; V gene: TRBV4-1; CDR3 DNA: TGCGCCAGCAGCCAAGCCCAGACAGCTTACAATGAGCAGTTCTTC; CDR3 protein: CASSQAQTAYNEQFF